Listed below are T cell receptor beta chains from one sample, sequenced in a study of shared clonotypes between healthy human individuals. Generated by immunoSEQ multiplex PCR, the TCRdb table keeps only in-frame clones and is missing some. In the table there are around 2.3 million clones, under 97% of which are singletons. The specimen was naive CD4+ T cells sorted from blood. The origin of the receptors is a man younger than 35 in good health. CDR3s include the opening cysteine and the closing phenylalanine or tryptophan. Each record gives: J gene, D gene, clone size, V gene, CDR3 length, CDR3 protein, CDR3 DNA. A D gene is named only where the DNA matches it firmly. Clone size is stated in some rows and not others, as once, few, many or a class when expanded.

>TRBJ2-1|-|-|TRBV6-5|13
CASSPDSANEQFF
TGTGCCAGCAGTCCCGACAGCGCCAATGAGCAGTTCTTC
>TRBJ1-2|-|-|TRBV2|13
CASSEEQFYGYTF
TGTGCCAGCAGTGAAGAACAGTTCTATGGCTACACCTTC
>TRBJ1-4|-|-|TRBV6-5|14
CASRKGIIGEKLFF
TGTGCCAGCAGGAAGGGCATTATCGGGGAAAAACTGTTTTTT
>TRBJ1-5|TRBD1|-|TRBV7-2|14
CASSPDRGVQPQHF
TGTGCCAGCAGCCCGGACAGGGGGGTCCAGCCCCAGCATTTT
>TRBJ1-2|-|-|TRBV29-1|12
CSVERTNYGYTF
TGCAGCGTTGAAAGGACTAACTATGGCTACACCTTC
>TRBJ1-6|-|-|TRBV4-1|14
CASSPSSYNSPLHF
TGCGCCAGCAGCCCCAGCTCCTATAATTCACCCCTCCACTTT
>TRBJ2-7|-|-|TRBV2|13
CASSYSALLEQYF
TGTGCCAGCAGCTATTCGGCCCTGCTCGAGCAGTACTTC
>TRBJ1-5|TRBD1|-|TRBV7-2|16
CASSLVGQVSYQPQHF
TGTGCCAGCAGCTTAGTGGGACAGGTGTCTTATCAGCCCCAGCATTTT
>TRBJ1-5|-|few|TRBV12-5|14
CASGSGQPNQPQHF
TGTGCTAGTGGTTCAGGACAACCTAATCAGCCCCAGCATTTT
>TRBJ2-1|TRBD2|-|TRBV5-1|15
CASSSSGSGYNEQFF
TGCGCCAGCAGCTCTAGCGGGAGTGGCTACAATGAGCAGTTCTTC
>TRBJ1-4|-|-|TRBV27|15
CASRKGQGNNEKLFF
TGTGCCAGCCGCAAAGGCCAGGGGAATAATGAAAAACTGTTTTTT
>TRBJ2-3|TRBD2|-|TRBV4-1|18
CASSPLSGASGRNGTQYF
TGCGCCAGCAGCCCCCTCTCTGGGGCTAGCGGGCGGAACGGCACGCAGTATTTT
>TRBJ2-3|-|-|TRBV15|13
CATSRRITDTQYF
TGTGCCACCAGCAGGCGGATCACAGATACGCAGTATTTT
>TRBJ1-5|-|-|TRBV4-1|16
CASSQDQGRMNQPQHF
TGCGCCAGCAGCCAAGATCAGGGTCGAATGAATCAGCCCCAGCATTTT
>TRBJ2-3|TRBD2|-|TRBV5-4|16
CASSPGLAAGTDTQYF
TGTGCCAGCAGCCCGGGACTAGCGGCCGGCACAGATACGCAGTATTTT
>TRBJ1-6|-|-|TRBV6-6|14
CATSDSSYNSPLHF
TGTGCCACTTCTGACAGCTCCTATAATTCACCCCTCCACTTT